This is a list of T cell receptor beta chains from one sample in a study of shared clonotypes between healthy human individuals. Clones were read by immunoSEQ multiplex PCR, and TCRdb kept only the in-frame ones, dropping some. The repertoire holds more than 2 million clones, just under 95% seen once, with more than 1.5% in the top ten. Sequencing was performed on naive CD8+ T cells from PBMCs. Receptors were obtained from a man aged 18 to 29 in good health. Some clones in this sample may be carry-over from other donors' samples. Both conserved end residues are part of each CDR3. A D gene is named only where the DNA matches it firmly. Some rows have no size entry. The others give once, few or many, or a class for an expanded clone.

abundance	v_gene	d_gene	j_gene	CDR3aa	CDR3nt
.	TRBV7-3	TRBD2	TRBJ2-1	CASKNVAGGPYNEQFF	TGTGCCAGCAAAAATGTGGCGGGAGGGCCCTACAATGAGCAGTTCTTC
.	TRBV27	.	TRBJ2-2	CASSLTPNTGELFF	TGTGCCAGCAGTTTAACTCCGAACACCGGGGAGCTGTTTTTT
.	TRBV27	.	TRBJ2-2	CASSSPRGANTGELFF	TGTGCCAGCAGTTCACCCAGGGGGGCGAACACCGGGGAGCTGTTTTTT
.	TRBV28	TRBD1	TRBJ1-2	CASSYEDRIDYGYTF	TGTGCCAGCAGTTACGAGGACAGGATAGACTATGGCTACACCTTC
.	TRBV28	.	TRBJ2-3	CASSFFLAGTSTDTQYF	TGTGCCAGCAGTTTCTTTTTAGCAGGGACTAGCACAGATACGCAGTATTTT
.	TRBV30	TRBD2	TRBJ2-7	CAWSVSPGGYEQYF	TGTGCCTGGAGTGTATCACCGGGGGGCTACGAGCAGTACTTC
.	TRBV5-1	.	TRBJ1-1	CASSAGDTEAFF	TGCGCCAGCAGTGCGGGGGACACTGAAGCTTTCTTT
.	TRBV18	.	TRBJ1-3	CASSPGRSSGNTIYF	TGTGCCAGCTCACCAGGCAGGAGCTCTGGAAACACCATATATTTT
.	TRBV9	.	TRBJ2-7	CASSPAANLYEQYF	TGTGCCAGCAGCCCAGCAGCGAATTTATACGAGCAGTACTTC
.	TRBV19	.	TRBJ2-7	CASSIFAGHTYEQYF	TGTGCCAGTAGTATTTTCGCAGGACATACCTACGAGCAGTACTTC
.	TRBV7-9	.	TRBJ1-2	CASSLVRGGVYGYTF	TGTGCCAGCAGCTTAGTTAGGGGAGGGGTCTATGGCTACACCTTC
.	TRBV2	TRBD1	TRBJ1-2	CARTGTAAGYTF	TGTGCCAGGACAGGGACAGCAGCGGGCTACACCTTC
.	TRBV2	.	TRBJ1-1	CASSIPRGLDTEAFF	TGTGCCAGCAGTATACCACGGGGTTTGGACACTGAAGCTTTCTTT
.	TRBV6-5	.	TRBJ2-3	CASSYSGDPAQYF	TGTGCCAGCAGTTACTCTGGGGACCCGGCGCAGTATTTT
.	TRBV19	TRBD2	TRBJ2-1	CASSIVPGLAGHNEQFF	TGTGCCAGTAGTATAGTACCGGGACTAGCGGGCCACAATGAGCAGTTCTTC
.	TRBV25-1	.	TRBJ1-4	CASSGRDEKLFF	TGTGCCAGCAGTGGCCGGGATGAAAAACTGTTTTTT
.	TRBV29-1	.	TRBJ1-3	CSVDLLGLGNTIYF	TGCAGCGTTGACCTCTTAGGGCTAGGAAACACCATATATTTT
once	TRBV7-9	.	TRBJ2-3	CASSRFQGDSTDTQYF	TGTGCCAGCAGCCGATTCCAGGGAGATAGCACAGATACGCAGTATTTT
.	TRBV27	TRBD2	TRBJ2-3	CASSFVSGRFNGGQYF	TGTGCCAGCAGTTTTGTTAGCGGGAGGTTTAACGGGGGGCAGTATTTT
.	TRBV19	.	TRBJ2-2	CASTIGEVHTGELFF	TGTGCCAGTACCATAGGGGAAGTACACACCGGGGAGCTGTTTTTT
.	TRBV14	.	TRBJ2-7	CASSQDLWQGDFYEQYF	TGTGCCAGCAGCCAAGATTTGTGGCAGGGAGACTTCTACGAGCAGTACTTC
.	TRBV27	TRBD1	TRBJ2-7	CASSPYPQGAPYEQYF	TGTGCCAGCAGTCCGTACCCACAGGGGGCCCCCTACGAGCAGTACTTC
.	TRBV4-3	.	TRBJ2-7	CASSQDRRQATYEQYF	TGCGCCAGCAGCCAAGATCGACGACAGGCAACCTACGAGCAGTACTTC
.	TRBV7-9	TRBD1	TRBJ1-1	CASSQDRGFTEAFF	TGTGCCAGCAGCCAAGACAGGGGGTTCACTGAAGCTTTCTTT
once	TRBV19	.	TRBJ2-7	CASSIGAGSSYEQYF	TGTGCCAGTAGTATAGGGGCGGGGAGCTCCTACGAGCAGTACTTC
.	TRBV7-2	.	TRBJ2-3	CASSLEPFTGAAQYF	TGTGCCAGCAGCTTAGAACCGTTCACGGGTGCCGCGCAGTATTTT
.	TRBV5-1	.	TRBJ2-1	CASSLARRIINATEQFF	TGCGCCAGCAGCTTGGCACGGAGGATCATCAACGCGACTGAGCAGTTCTTC
.	TRBV10-3	TRBD1	TRBJ1-1	CAISADRGNTEAFF	TGTGCCATCAGTGCCGACAGGGGGAACACTGAAGCTTTCTTT
.	TRBV9	.	TRBJ1-3	CASSGSGDTIYF	TGTGCCAGCAGCGGCTCAGGGGACACCATATATTTT
.	TRBV15	.	TRBJ1-2	CATSEGRTAGYGYTF	TGTGCCACCAGCGAGGGGAGGACAGCCGGCTATGGCTACACCTTC
.	TRBV19	.	TRBJ2-7	CASSIGRTATYEQYF	TGTGCCAGTAGTATAGGTCGGACGGCCACCTACGAGCAGTACTTC
once	TRBV4-1	.	TRBJ2-1	CASSQVMSVGEQFF	TGCGCCAGCAGCCAAGTTATGAGCGTGGGGGAGCAGTTCTTC
.	TRBV25-1	.	TRBJ1-2	CASSGERQNYGYTF	TGTGCCAGCAGTGGGGAACGACAGAACTATGGCTACACCTTC
.	TRBV7-6	.	TRBJ2-6	CASSPGLSGANVLTF	TGTGCCAGCAGCCCCGGGCTATCTGGGGCCAACGTCCTGACTTTC
.	TRBV7-9	.	TRBJ2-5	CASSLGGVRETQYF	TGTGCCAGCAGCTTAGGAGGGGTTCGAGAGACCCAGTACTTC
.	TRBV7-2	TRBD2	TRBJ2-1	CASSLDLSGMSSYNEQFF	TGTGCCAGCAGCTTAGACCTTAGCGGGATGAGCTCCTACAATGAGCAGTTCTTC
.	TRBV18	TRBD1	TRBJ2-5	CASSPREVGTGQETQYF	TGTGCCAGCTCACCACGGGAGGTTGGGACAGGGCAAGAGACCCAGTACTTC
.	TRBV5-4	.	TRBJ1-1	CASSYRREKHNTEAFF	TGTGCCAGCAGCTACCGAAGGGAAAAACATAACACTGAAGCTTTCTTT
.	TRBV7-2	TRBD1	TRBJ2-7	CASNHPDRVVYEQYF	TGTGCCAGCAACCATCCGGACAGGGTTGTATACGAGCAGTACTTC
.	TRBV30	.	TRBJ1-4	CAWSVEGEEMFF	TGTGCCTGGAGTGTTGAAGGGGAGGAAATGTTTTTT
.	TRBV30	TRBD2	TRBJ2-1	CAWRGWERDPPGYNEQFF	TGTGCCTGGAGAGGTTGGGAGCGGGACCCGCCGGGTTACAATGAGCAGTTCTTC
.	TRBV14	TRBD2	TRBJ2-7	CASSSITGTRDDEQYF	TGTGCCAGCAGCTCAATAACCGGGACTAGGGATGACGAGCAGTACTTC
.	TRBV5-5	.	TRBJ1-4	CASSSSEKLFF	TGTGCCAGCAGCTCGTCCGAAAAACTGTTTTTT
.	TRBV6-5	.	TRBJ1-1	CASSYSQAEMNTEAFF	TGTGCCAGCAGTTACTCTCAGGCAGAAATGAACACTGAAGCTTTCTTT
.	TRBV19	TRBD2	TRBJ2-7	CASSMSLAGVDEQYF	TGTGCCAGTAGTATGTCACTAGCGGGAGTAGACGAGCAGTACTTC
.	TRBV15	.	TRBJ2-7	CATSTRLYRYEQYF	TGTGCCACCAGCACGCGACTCTATAGGTACGAGCAGTACTTC
.	TRBV9	TRBD1	TRBJ2-3	CASSVDGGQGRLRDTQYF	TGTGCCAGCAGCGTAGATGGCGGACAGGGGAGGTTAAGGGATACGCAGTATTTT
.	TRBV7-9	.	TRBJ1-1	CGTTGSEAFF	TGTGGCACCACCGGGTCTGAAGCTTTCTTT
.	TRBV19	TRBD1	TRBJ1-2	CASTPRTGYSQLVYGYTF	TGTGCCAGCACCCCACGGACAGGTTACTCCCAACTGGTTTATGGCTACACCTTC
.	TRBV5-4	TRBD1	TRBJ2-7	CASSSRDRAPYEQYF	TGTGCCAGCAGCTCCCGGGACAGGGCTCCCTACGAGCAGTACTTC
.	TRBV6-1	.	TRBJ2-1	CASCLRSYNEQFF	TGTGCCAGTTGTTTGCGCTCCTACAATGAGCAGTTCTTC